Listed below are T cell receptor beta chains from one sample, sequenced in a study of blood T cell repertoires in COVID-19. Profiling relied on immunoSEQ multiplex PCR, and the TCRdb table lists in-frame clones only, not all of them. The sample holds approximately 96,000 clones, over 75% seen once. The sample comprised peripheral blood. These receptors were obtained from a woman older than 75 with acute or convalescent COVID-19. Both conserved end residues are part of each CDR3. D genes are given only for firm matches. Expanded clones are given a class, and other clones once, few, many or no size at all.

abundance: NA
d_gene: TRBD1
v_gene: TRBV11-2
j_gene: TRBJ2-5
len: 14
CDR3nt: TGTGCCAGCAGCTCCACAGGGGGCTTGGAGACCCAGTACTTC
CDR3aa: CASSSTGGLETQYF

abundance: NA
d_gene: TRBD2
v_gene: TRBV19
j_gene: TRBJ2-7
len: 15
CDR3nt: TGTGCCAGTAGAGGTAGGGCGGGGGGAATATACGAGCAGTACTTC
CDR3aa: CASRGRAGGIYEQYF

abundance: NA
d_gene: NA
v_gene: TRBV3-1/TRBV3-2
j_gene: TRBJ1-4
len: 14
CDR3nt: TGTGCCAGCAGTGCAAGGGGGGGCTCTGAAAAACTGTTTTTT
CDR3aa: CASSARGGSEKLFF

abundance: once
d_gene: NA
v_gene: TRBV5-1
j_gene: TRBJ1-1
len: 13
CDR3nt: TGCGCCAGCAGCGCGGACTCGAACACTGAAGCTTTCTTT
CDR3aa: CASSADSNTEAFF

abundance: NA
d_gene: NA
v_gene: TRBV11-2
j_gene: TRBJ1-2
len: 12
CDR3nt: TGTGCCAGCAGGGAGGGCAACTATGGCTACACCTTC
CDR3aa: CASREGNYGYTF

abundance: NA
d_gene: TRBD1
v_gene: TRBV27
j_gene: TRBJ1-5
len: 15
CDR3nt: TGTGCCAGCAGTTCCTTGGACGGGGACAGGCAGCCCCAGCATTTT
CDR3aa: CASSSLDGDRQPQHF

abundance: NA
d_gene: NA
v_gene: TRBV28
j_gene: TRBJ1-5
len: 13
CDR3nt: TGTGCCAGCAGTTTTGGGGGGAACCAGCCCCAGCATTTT
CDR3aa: CASSFGGNQPQHF

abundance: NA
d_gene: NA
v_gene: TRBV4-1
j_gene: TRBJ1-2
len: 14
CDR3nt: TGCGCCAGCAGCCAAGCGCAGGGGAACTATGGCTACACCTTC
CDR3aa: CASSQAQGNYGYTF

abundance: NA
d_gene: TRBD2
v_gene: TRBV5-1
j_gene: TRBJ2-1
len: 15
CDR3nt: TGCGCCAGCAGCCCCCTAGAGCGGGGTTACAATGAGCAGTTCTTC
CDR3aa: CASSPLERGYNEQFF

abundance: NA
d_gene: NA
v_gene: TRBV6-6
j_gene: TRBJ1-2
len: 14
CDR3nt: TGTGCCAGCAGTTCCCAGCTGGGGCAGGATGGCTACACCTTC
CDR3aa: CASSSQLGQDGYTF

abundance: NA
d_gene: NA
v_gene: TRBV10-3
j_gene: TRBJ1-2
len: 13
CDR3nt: TGTGCCATCAGGACAGCGTCGGGCTATGGCTACACCTTC
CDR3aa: CAIRTASGYGYTF

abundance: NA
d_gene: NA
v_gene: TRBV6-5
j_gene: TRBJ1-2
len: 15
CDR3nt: TGTGCCAGCAATCCTGCGGGGGGCGAGGGCTATGGCTACACCTTC
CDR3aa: CASNPAGGEGYGYTF

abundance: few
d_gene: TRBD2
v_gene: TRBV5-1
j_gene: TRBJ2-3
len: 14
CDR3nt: TGCGCCAGTTACCTTAGCGGGAGGTCCGATACGCAGTATTTT
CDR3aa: CASYLSGRSDTQYF

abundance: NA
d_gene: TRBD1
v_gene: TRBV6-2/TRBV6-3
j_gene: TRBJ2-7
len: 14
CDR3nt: TGTGCCAGCAGCTCTCACAGGGGAGCCTACGAGCAGTACTTC
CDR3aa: CASSSHRGAYEQYF

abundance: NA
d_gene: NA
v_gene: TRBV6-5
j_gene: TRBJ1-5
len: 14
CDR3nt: TGTGCCAGCACTATCGGACAGCCCAGGCAGCCCCAGCATTTT
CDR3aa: CASTIGQPRQPQHF

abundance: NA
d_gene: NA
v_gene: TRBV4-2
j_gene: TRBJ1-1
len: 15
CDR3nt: TGTGCCAGCAGCCAAGATCCCCCAGGGGACACTGAAGCTTTCTTT
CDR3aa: CASSQDPPGDTEAFF

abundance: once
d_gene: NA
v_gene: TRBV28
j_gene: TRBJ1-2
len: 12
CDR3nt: TGTGCCTCTGGCAGGGCAGGCTATGGCTACACCTTC
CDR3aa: CASGRAGYGYTF

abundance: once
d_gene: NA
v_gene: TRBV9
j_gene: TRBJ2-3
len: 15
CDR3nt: TGTGCCAGCAGCGTAGCACAGGAGAGCACAGATACGCAGTATTTT
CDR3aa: CASSVAQESTDTQYF

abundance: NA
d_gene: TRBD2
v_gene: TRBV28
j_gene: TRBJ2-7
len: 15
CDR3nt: TGTGCCAGCAGTTCCTCTAGCGGGAGCGTTGGCGAGCAGTACTTC
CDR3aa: CASSSSSGSVGEQYF

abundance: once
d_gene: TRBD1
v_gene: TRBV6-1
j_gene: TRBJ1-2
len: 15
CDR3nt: TGTGCCAGCAGTGAAGCGCAGGGGGTGGGCTATGGCTACACCTTC
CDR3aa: CASSEAQGVGYGYTF

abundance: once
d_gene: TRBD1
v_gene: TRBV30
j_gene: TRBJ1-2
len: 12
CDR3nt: TGTGCCTGGAGGGACAGGGGAGGAGGCTACACCTTC
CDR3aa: CAWRDRGGGYTF

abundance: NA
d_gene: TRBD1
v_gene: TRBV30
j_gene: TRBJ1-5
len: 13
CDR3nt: TGTGCCTGGGGGGGACAGGGGATTCAGCCCCAGCATTTT
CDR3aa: CAWGGQGIQPQHF

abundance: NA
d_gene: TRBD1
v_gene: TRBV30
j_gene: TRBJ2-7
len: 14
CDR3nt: TGTGCCTGGAAAGGACAGGGAATGGCCTACGAGCAGTACTTC
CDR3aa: CAWKGQGMAYEQYF

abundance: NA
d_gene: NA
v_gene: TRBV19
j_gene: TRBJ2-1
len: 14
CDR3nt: TGTGCCAGCAGCAACCTAGGTACGTCCAATGAGCAGTTCTTC
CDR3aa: CASSNLGTSNEQFF

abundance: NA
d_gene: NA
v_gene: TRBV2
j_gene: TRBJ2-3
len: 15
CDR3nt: TGTGCCAGCAGTGTGGAGGGGACAGCAATAGATACGCAGTATTTT
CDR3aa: CASSVEGTAIDTQYF

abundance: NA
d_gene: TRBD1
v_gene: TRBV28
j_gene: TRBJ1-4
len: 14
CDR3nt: TGTGCCAGCAGTTCCGGGACAGGGGAAGAAAAACTGTTTTTT
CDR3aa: CASSSGTGEEKLFF

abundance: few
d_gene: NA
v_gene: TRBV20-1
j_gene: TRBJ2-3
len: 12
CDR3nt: TGCAGTGCTAGTCCTAGCACAGATACGCAGTATTTT
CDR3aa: CSASPSTDTQYF

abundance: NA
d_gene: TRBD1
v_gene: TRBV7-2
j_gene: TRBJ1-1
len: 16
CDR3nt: TGTGCCAGCAGCCCTCGGACAGGAACTTTTAACACTGAAGCTTTCTTT
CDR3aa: CASSPRTGTFNTEAFF

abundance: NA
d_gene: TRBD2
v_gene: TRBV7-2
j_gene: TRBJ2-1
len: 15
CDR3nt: TGTGCCAGCAGCTTAGGACTAGCTGGTTACAATGAGCAGTTCTTC
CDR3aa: CASSLGLAGYNEQFF

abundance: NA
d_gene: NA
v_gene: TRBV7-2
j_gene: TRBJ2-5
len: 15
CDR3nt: TGTGCCAGCAGCACCACCCTAGCGTTCCAAGAGACCCAGTACTTC
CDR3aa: CASSTTLAFQETQYF

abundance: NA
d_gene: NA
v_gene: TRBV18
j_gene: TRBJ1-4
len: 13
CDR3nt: TGTGCCAGCTCACCAGAGGGTTCTGAAAAACTGTTTTTT
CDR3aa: CASSPEGSEKLFF

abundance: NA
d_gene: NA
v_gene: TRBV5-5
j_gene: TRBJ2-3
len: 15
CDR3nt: TGTGCCAGCAGCTTGGGTCTTTCACTTACAGATACGCAGTATTTT
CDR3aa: CASSLGLSLTDTQYF

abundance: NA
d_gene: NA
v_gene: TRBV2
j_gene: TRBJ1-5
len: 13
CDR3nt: TGTGCCAGCAGTGGGGCAGGGCTGGAGCCCCAGCATTTT
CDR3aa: CASSGAGLEPQHF

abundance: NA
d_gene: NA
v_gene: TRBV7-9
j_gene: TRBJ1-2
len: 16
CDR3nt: TGTGCCAGCAGCTTATGGGCAGGGCCTTTCGACTATGGCTACACCTTC
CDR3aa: CASSLWAGPFDYGYTF

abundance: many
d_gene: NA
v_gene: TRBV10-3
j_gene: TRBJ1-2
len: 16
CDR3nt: TGTGCCATCAGTGAGTCGGGACACCAAACTAACTATGGCTACACCTTC
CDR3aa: CAISESGHQTNYGYTF

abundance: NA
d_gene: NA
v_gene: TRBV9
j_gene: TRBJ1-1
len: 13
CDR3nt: TGTGCCAGCAGCGCGGGAGGGACCACTGAAGCTTTCTTT
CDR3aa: CASSAGGTTEAFF

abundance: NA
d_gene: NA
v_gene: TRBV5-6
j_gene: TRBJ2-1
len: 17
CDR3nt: TGTGCCAGCAGCGGCCGCCTCGCCGGGACACCTTACAATGAGCAGTTCTTC
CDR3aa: CASSGRLAGTPYNEQFF

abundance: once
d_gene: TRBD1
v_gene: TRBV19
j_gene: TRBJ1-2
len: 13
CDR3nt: TGTGCCAGTAGAACCGGGACAGGGGGAAGCTACACCTTC
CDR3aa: CASRTGTGGSYTF

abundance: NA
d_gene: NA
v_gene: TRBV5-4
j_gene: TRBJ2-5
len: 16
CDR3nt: TGTGCCAGCAGCATTGGGGGGGGCGCGTCCCAAGAGACCCAGTACTTC
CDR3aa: CASSIGGGASQETQYF

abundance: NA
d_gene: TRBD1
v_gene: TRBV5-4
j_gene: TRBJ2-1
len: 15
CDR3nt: TGTGCCAGCAGCCCAGGGACAGGGAGTTACAATGAGCAGTTCTTC
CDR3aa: CASSPGTGSYNEQFF

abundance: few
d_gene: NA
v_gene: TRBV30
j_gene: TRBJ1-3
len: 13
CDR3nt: TGTGCCTGGAATACGGAGATTGGAAACACCATATATTTT
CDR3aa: CAWNTEIGNTIYF